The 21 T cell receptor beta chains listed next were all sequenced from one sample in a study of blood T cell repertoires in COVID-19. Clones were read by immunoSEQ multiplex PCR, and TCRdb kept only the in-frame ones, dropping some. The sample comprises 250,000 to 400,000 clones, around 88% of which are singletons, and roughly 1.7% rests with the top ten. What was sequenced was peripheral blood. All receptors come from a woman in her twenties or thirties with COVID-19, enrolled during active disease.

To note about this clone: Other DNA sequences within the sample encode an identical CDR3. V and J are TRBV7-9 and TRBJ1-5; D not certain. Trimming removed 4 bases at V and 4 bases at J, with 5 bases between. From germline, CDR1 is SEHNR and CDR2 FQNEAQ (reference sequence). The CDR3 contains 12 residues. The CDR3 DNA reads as TGTGCCAGCAGCTCTTTTAATCAGCCCCAGCATTTT. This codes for CASSSFNQPQHF.

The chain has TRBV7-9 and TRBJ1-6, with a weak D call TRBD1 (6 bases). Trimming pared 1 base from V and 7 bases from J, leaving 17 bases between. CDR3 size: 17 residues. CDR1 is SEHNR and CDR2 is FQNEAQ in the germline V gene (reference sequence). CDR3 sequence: CASSLDSRTVPNSPLHF. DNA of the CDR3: TGTGCCAGCAGCTTAGATTCCCGGACAGTCCCCAATTCACCCCTCCACTTT. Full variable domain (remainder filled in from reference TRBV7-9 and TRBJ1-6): DTGVSQNPRHKITKRGQNVTFRCDPISEHNRLYWYRQTLGQGPEFLTYFQNEAQLEKSRLLSDRFSAERPKGSFSTLEIQRTEQGDSAMYLCASSLDSRTVPNSPLHFGNGTRLTVT.

The CDR3 nucleotides read TGTGCCAGCAGTTTAACCGGGACAGGGGTTGTTAATGAAAAACTGTTTTTT. This encodes CASSLTGTGVVNEKLFF. The rearrangement links TRBV27 to TRBJ1-4; 10 nucleotides match TRBD1. Trimming at V came to 2 bases and at J to 4 bases, leaving 7 bases not matched to a gene. CDR3 length equals 17 residues. From germline, CDR1 is MNHEY and CDR2 SMNVEV (reference sequence).

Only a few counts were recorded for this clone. The CDR3 sequence is CASSVGQGLSGNTIYF. The CDR3 DNA reads TGTGCCAGCAGCGTTGGACAGGGCCTCTCTGGAAACACCATATATTTT. The chain joins TRBV9 to TRBJ1-3; 8 positions match TRBD1. The CDR3 is made up of 16 amino acids. The germline CDR1 and CDR2 sequences are SGDLS and YYNGEE. The ends lost 2 bases at V and 0 bases at J; junction bases unmatched: 4.

CDR3 sequence: CASSLDGGEGIQETQYF. CDR3 bases: TGTGCCAGCAGCTTAGACGGTGGGGAGGGAATCCAAGAGACCCAGTACTTC. V and J are TRBV7-2 and TRBJ2-5, with TRBD2 identical over 7 bases. Germline CDR1 is SGHTA and CDR2 is FQGNSA. Unmatched junction bases numbered 9, after V lost 1 base and J lost 1 base. The CDR3 contains 17 residues.

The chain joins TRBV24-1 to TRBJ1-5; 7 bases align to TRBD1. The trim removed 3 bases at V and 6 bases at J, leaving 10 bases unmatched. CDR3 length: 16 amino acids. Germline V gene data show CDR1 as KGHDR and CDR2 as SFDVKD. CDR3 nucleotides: TGTGCCACCAGTGATCGAACAGGGGCCCGGTTTCAGCCCCAGCATTTT. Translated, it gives CATSDRTGARFQPQHF.

For the CDR3, the DNA is TGTGCCAGCAGAACAGGGGCTGAGGACACTGAAGCTTTCTTT. This sequence encodes CASRTGAEDTEAFF. The V call is TRBV6-5, the J call TRBJ1-1; TRBD1 agrees at 7 bases. Trimming took 6 bases from V and 3 from J; bases not matched to a gene: 7. Germline CDR1 reads MNHEY; CDR2 reads SVGAGI. The CDR3 has 14 residues.

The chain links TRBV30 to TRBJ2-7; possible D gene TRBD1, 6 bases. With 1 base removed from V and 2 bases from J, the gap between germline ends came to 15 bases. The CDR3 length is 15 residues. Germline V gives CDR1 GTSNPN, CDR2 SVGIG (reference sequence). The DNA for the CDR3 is TGTGCCTGGAGTGATCTGGGACACCGAACCTACGAGCAGTACTTC. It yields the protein CAWSDLGHRTYEQYF.

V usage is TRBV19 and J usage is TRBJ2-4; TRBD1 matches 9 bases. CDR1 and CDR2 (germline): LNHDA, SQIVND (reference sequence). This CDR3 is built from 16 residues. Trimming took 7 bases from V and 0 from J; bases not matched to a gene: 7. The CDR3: CASTGTGSIAKNIQYF. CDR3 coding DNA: TGTGCCAGTACCGGGACAGGGAGCATAGCCAAAAACATTCAGTACTTC.

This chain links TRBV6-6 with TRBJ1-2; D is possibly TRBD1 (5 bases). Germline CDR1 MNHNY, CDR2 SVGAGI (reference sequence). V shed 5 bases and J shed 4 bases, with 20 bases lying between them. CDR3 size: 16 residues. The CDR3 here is CASSAFVAMGGYGYTF. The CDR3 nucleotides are TGTGCCAGCAGTGCGTTCGTAGCCATGGGGGGCTATGGCTACACCTTC.

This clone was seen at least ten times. The CDR3: CASSEGFEAFF. In nucleotides, the CDR3 is TGTGCCAGCAGTGAGGGCTTTGAAGCTTTCTTT. J is TRBJ1-1 and V is TRBV2; D call uncertain. V gave up 3 bases and J gave up 7 bases, with 6 bases separating them. The CDR3 consists of 11 residues. Per germline, CDR1 SNHLY and CDR2 FYNNEI.

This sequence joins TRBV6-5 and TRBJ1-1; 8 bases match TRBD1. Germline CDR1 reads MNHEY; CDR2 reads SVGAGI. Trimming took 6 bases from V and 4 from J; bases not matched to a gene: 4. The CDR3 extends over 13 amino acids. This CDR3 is CASSLDRGTEAFF. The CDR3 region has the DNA TGTGCCAGCAGCCTAGACAGGGGCACTGAAGCTTTCTTT.

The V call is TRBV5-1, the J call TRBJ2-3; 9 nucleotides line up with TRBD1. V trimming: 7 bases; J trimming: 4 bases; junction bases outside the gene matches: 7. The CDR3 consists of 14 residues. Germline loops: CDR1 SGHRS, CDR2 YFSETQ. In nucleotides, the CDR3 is TGCGCCAGCGCCCGACAGGGGGTTTCAGATACGCAGTATTTT. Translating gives CASARQGVSDTQYF.

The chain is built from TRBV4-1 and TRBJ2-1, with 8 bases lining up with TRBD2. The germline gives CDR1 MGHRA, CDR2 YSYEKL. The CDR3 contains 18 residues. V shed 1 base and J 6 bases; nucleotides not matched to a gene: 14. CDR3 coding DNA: TGCGCCAGCAGCCAAGTAGTTAGCGGGGCTTCGCGGTTCAATGAGCAGTTCTTC. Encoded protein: CASSQVVSGASRFNEQFF.

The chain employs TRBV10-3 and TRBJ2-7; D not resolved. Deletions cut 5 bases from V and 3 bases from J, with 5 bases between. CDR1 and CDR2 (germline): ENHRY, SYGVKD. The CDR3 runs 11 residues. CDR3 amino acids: CAISQNYEQYF. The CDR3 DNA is TGTGCCATCAGTCAGAACTACGAGCAGTACTTC.

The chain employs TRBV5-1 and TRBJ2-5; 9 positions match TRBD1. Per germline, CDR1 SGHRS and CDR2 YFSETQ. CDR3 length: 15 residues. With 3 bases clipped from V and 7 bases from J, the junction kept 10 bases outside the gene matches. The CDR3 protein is CASSYRRDRVGTQYF. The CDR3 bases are TGCGCCAGCAGCTACCGCCGGGACAGGGTCGGGACCCAGTACTTC.

The CDR3 sequence: CASSFGQHSPLHF. The CDR3 nucleotides are TGTGCCAGCAGCTTTGGACAGCATTCACCCCTCCACTTT. This sequence joins TRBV7-9 and TRBJ1-6; D possibly corresponds to TRBD1 (6 bases). The CDR3 consists of 13 residues. V gave up 3 bases and J gave up 8 bases, with 8 bases separating them. The V gene's germline CDR1 is SEHNR and CDR2 FQNEAQ (reference sequence).

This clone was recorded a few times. The chain's CDR3 is CASSLTGYQPQHF. The CDR3 nucleotides are TGTGCCAGCAGCCTCACAGGGTACCAGCCCCAGCATTTT. The J gene is TRBJ1-5, the V gene TRBV11-2, with D maybe TRBD1 (6 bases). The germline CDR1 and CDR2 sequences are SGHAT and FQNNGV. Trimming pared 5 bases from V and 7 bases from J, leaving 12 bases between. The CDR3 totals 13 residues. Full variable domain (remainder filled in from reference TRBV11-2 and TRBJ1-5): EAGVAQSPRYKIIEKRQSVAFWCNPISGHATLYWYQQILGQGPKLLIQFQNNGVVDDSQLPKDRFSAERLKGVDSTLKIQPAKLEDSAVYLCASSLTGYQPQHFGDGTRLSIL.

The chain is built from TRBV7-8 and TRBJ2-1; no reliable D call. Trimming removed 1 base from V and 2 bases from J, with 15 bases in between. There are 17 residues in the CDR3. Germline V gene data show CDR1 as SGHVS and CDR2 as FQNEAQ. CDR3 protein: CASSLVLGRKAYNEQFF. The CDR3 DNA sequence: TGTGCCAGCAGCTTAGTCCTAGGTAGGAAGGCCTACAATGAGCAGTTCTTC.

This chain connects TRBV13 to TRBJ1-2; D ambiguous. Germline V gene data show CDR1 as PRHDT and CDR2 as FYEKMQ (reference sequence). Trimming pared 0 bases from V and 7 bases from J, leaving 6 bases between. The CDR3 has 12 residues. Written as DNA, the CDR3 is TGTGCCAGCAGCTTAGGTAGCGGTGGCTACACCTTC. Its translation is CASSLGSGGYTF.

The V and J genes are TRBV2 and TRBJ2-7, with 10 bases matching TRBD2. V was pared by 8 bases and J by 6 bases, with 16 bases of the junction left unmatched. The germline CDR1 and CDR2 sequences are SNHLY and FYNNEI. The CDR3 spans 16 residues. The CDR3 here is CASSGPVAGGRAEQYF. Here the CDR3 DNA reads TGTGCCAGCTCCGGCCCCGTAGCGGGGGGCCGAGCCGAGCAGTACTTC.